Listed here are 15 T cell receptor beta chains from one sample, sequenced in a study of T cells in localized non-small cell lung cancer. The repertoire was sequenced with immunoSEQ multiplex PCR; TCRdb's copy has only in-frame clones and lacks some. This table holds about 5,900 clones, 20% to 25% found once. The sequences come from lung tumor tissue, collected before any cancer treatment. All receptors derive from a female donor at least 60 years old with stage I lung adenocarcinoma.

The chain uses TRBV5-1 and TRBJ2-5; 8 bases are shared with TRBD1. With V trimmed by 4 bases and J by 1 base, 12 bases remained unmatched. CDR3 length: 17 residues. From germline, CDR1 is SGHRS and CDR2 YFSETQ. CDR3 in DNA: TGCGCCAGCAGCCCGGACAGGGAGATCGGGGGCCAAGAGACCCAGTACTTC. Translation gives CASSPDREIGGQETQYF.

This sequence joins TRBV19 and TRBJ1-3; D gene unclear. Between the trimmed V and J ends, which lost 6 bases and 0 bases, there was a span of 18 bases. Germline V gene data show CDR1 as LNHDA and CDR2 as SQIVND (reference sequence). The CDR3 contains 17 residues. This CDR3 is CASRIISDVSSGNTIYF. DNA for the CDR3: TGTGCCAGTAGAATAATATCGGACGTTAGCTCTGGAAACACCATATATTTT.

This chain links TRBV18 with TRBJ2-3; TRBD2 might be the D (6 bases). V was shortened by 0 bases and J by 7 bases, with 14 bases between the two germline ends. The CDR3 has 15 amino acids. Germline lookup yields CDR1 KGHSH and CDR2 LQKENI. Written as DNA, the CDR3 is TGTGCCAGCTCACCACCGGGGACTGTTCAATATACGCAGTATTTT. Translation: CASSPPGTVQYTQYF.

The J gene is TRBJ1-2, the V gene TRBV18; 10 nucleotides line up with TRBD1. Germline CDR1 KGHSH, CDR2 LQKENI. The CDR3 runs to 14 residues. The J segment lost 8 bases and the V segment lost 6 bases, leaving 9 bases of the junction unmatched. The CDR3 DNA is TGTGCCAGCTCCCAGACAGGGGGCGAAAGCGGCTACACCTTC. Its translation: CASSQTGGESGYTF.

This clone is labeled as medium-sized. The rearrangement joins TRBV11-3 to TRBJ2-3; D perhaps matches TRBD2 (6 bases). V gave up 1 base and J gave up 1 base, with 9 bases separating them. Per germline, CDR1 SGHNT and CDR2 YENEEA. The CDR3 has 15 residues. The CDR3 loop reads CASSLGDLRTDTQYF. The CDR3 DNA follows: TGTGCCAGCAGCTTAGGGGACTTACGCACAGATACGCAGTATTTT.

This clone was seen only a few times. The chain recombines TRBV6-8 with TRBJ1-2, with 8 nucleotides matching TRBD1. There are 14 residues in the CDR3. Germline assignment: CDR1 MNHGY and CDR2 SAAAGT. Trimming at V came to 9 bases and at J to 7 bases, leaving 13 bases not matched to a gene. The chain's CDR3 is CASKRTGREGGYTF. The CDR3 bases are TGTGCCAGTAAAAGGACAGGGAGAGAAGGTGGCTACACCTTC.

The chain has TRBV11-3 and TRBJ2-1, with a tentative D call TRBD2 (6 bases). The V end lost 4 bases, the J end lost 6 bases, and 16 bases lay between the germline ends. Germline CDR1 is SGHNT and CDR2 is YENEEA. The CDR3 covers 15 residues. This chain's CDR3 is CASSWGYSGLNEQFF. The CDR3 nucleotides are TGTGCCAGCAGCTGGGGGTACAGCGGGCTCAATGAGCAGTTCTTC.

The CDR3 DNA follows: TGTGCCTCCCAGGGACAGGGGGCAAATGAGCAGTTCTTC. This codes for CASQGQGANEQFF. The V and J genes are TRBV6-8 and TRBJ2-1; 12 bases are shared with TRBD1. CDR3 size: 13 residues. Germline V gene data show CDR1 as MNHGY and CDR2 as SAAAGT. V shed 11 bases and J 7 bases; nucleotides not matched to a gene: 6.

This clone was counted only a few times. The chain links TRBV11-3 to TRBJ2-2, with 10 bases fitting TRBD2. V trimming: 4 bases; J trimming: 3 bases; junction bases outside the gene matches: 2. Per the germline V gene, CDR1 is SGHNT and CDR2 is YENEEA. The CDR3 is 15 amino acids. CDR3 coding DNA: TGTGCCAGCAGCTCCGGACTAGCGGACACCGGGGAGCTGTTTTTT. Translation: CASSSGLADTGELFF.

The V gene is TRBV25-1, the J gene TRBJ1-1, with D maybe TRBD1 (5 bases). V was shortened by 5 bases and J by 11 bases, with 24 bases between the two germline ends. Per germline, CDR1 MGHDK and CDR2 SYGVNS. The CDR3 loop spans 15 amino acids. The CDR3 loop is CASSPKSRGGACAFF. In DNA, the CDR3 is TGTGCCAGCAGTCCTAAGTCCCGGGGGGGAGCTTGCGCTTTCTTT.

This clone was observed a few times. The J gene is TRBJ2-5, the V gene TRBV6-8; the match to TRBD2 covers 8 bases. CDR3 length equals 14 residues. CDR1 is MNHGY and CDR2 is SAAAGT in the germline V gene. With 11 bases clipped from V and 5 bases from J, the junction kept 13 bases outside the gene matches. In nucleotides, the CDR3 is TGTGCCGCATCCAGTAGCGGGAAGGCGGAGACCCAGTACTTC. Translated: CAASSSGKAETQYF.

This clone was counted only a few times. The rearrangement uses TRBV5-1 and TRBJ2-7, with 7 bases aligning to TRBD1. Germline CDR1 is SGHRS and CDR2 is YFSETQ. Trimming removed 4 bases from V and 5 bases from J; junction bases left unmatched: 12. This CDR3 region has 15 residues. The CDR3 is CASSQASQGSHEQYF. CDR3 coding DNA: TGCGCCAGCAGCCAAGCCTCACAGGGGTCCCACGAGCAGTACTTC.

The chain uses TRBV10-2 and TRBJ1-2; 10 positions agree with TRBD1. CDR1 is WSHSY and CDR2 is SAAADI in the germline V gene. J lost 5 bases, V lost 6 bases, and 6 bases had no gene match. CDR3 size: 14 residues. The CDR3: CASRTDRGRYGYTF. The CDR3 bases are TGCGCCAGCAGAACCGACAGGGGGCGGTATGGCTACACCTTC.

CDR3 DNA: TGTGCCAGCAGTTCAGGGGATCATAACAATGAGCAGTTCTTC. This codes for CASSSGDHNNEQFF. The chain couples TRBV6-8 to TRBJ2-1, with D possibly being TRBD1 (6 bases). This CDR3 contains 14 residues. V lost 4 bases and J lost 5, with 12 bases in between. The germline V gene has CDR1 MNHGY and CDR2 SAAAGT.

The chain recombines TRBV30 with TRBJ2-1, with 10 bases that match TRBD2. After removal of 3 bases from V and 7 bases from J, the junction contained 9 bases not matched to a gene. This CDR3 has 15 amino acids. The germline CDR1 and CDR2 sequences are GTSNPN and SVGIG (reference sequence). The CDR3 nucleotides read TGTGCCTGGAGGCCACCTAGCGGGAGTTTGAATGAGCAGTTCTTC. This translates into CAWRPPSGSLNEQFF.